This T cell receptor (beta chain) was obtained from a study of blood T cell repertoires in COVID-19 (dated by TCRdb to 2018 to 2021). As for the study more broadly: Samples from collaborators originated in the United States, Italy and Spain and spanned both the acute and convalescent phases of COVID-19. The prospective study material was composed of cDNA or gDNA derived from T cells, B-cell-depleted T cells, or PBMCs. Deeply sampled blood TCRbeta repertoires from subjects exposed to, actively infected with, or recovered from COVID-19 were included in the dataset. The repertoires were released in a freely available public database meant as a resource for research on the immune response to SARS-CoV-2. Samples were obtained from the ongoing ImmuneRACE study (first 160 participants) and from 1,200 or so subjects provided by 6 global collaborators. A de-identified subject ID, COVID-19 status, age in years and sex were almost always included in the sample metadata. Where available, HLA class I and class II types were taken from metadata supplied by the sample provider and were not determined by assay-based typing. Broader findings and caveats from the paper: Clinical and demographic metadata were provided uncurated, with the amount varying by source and participant.

In the case of this clone: Its antigen is currently not known. It has no much larger one-base neighbor in the sample; base qualities were not kept.

V drops 4 bases and J drops 6 bases, leaving 8 bases in between. The CDR3 has 12 amino acids, counting the end cysteine and phenylalanine. Only CDR3 DNA remains: 36 bases, in frame from the first base. From the germline V gene (reference sequence), CDR1 is MNHNY and CDR2 is SVGAGI. At one collaborating source in Seattle, patients were enrolled during active infection and were followed longitudinally through the course of disease. Whole blood was collected in K2EDTA tubes by collaborating institutions according to the institutions' own protocols. For TCRbeta analysis, collaborator samples were shipped as frozen whole blood, as isolated PBMCs, or as DNA extracted from either sample type. TCRbeta CDR3 regions were amplified from genomic DNA using the immunoSEQ Assay, a bias-controlled multiplex PCR. The original pipeline was this. The number of nucleated cells in each sample was estimated from the amplification of reference gene primers within the assay. Sequence reads were collapsed and filtered to measure the absolute abundance of every unique TCRbeta CDR3 rearrangement. For each sample, productive Simpson clonality was calculated by taking the square root of Simpson's diversity index across productive rearrangements. What TCRdb holds here is the immuneACCESS table cut down to in-frame rearrangements. Part of the clones is not present; checked against another copy, under half of the missing clones reflect an unresolved V gene, and the others are unexplained. From that table come the V and J calls and clone size; the DNA was used to work out D and trimming. For this sample the table gives 250,000 to 300,000 clones, of which around nine tenths were detected only once. The top ten clones comprise about 11% of the sample.

The sequence joins TRBV6-6 to TRBJ2-3; the D gene assignment is ambiguous. The specimen was peripheral blood. The receptor's source is a woman between 25 and 40 years old with COVID-19, enrolled during active disease. CDR3 region: CASSSSRDTQYF. The DNA sequence follows: TGTGCCAGCAGTTCTTCTAGGGATACGCAGTATTTT.